Listed here are 27 T cell receptor beta chains from one sample, sequenced in a study of blood T cell repertoires in COVID-19. Here immunoSEQ multiplex PCR was the method, and the copy in TCRdb shows in-frame clones only, minus some. The sample yields some 300,000 clones, 90% seen once. The sequenced material came from peripheral blood. The receptors stem from a woman aged 35 to 49 with COVID-19, enrolled during active disease.

This clone has only one observation. The CDR3 DNA reads TGTGCCAGCAGCCCGGACAGGGGGCGTACCGGGGAGCTGTTTTTT. It translates to CASSPDRGRTGELFF. This chain joins TRBV3-1 (or the pseudogene TRBV3-2) and TRBJ2-2; 11 bases fit TRBD1. The CDR3 extends over 15 amino acids. J gave up 5 bases and V 4 bases, and 3 bases lay outside the gene matches. CDR1 and CDR2 (germline): LGHDT, YNNKEL (reference sequence).

The chain has TRBV12-3 or TRBV12-4 and TRBJ1-1; 7 nucleotides match TRBD1. The CDR3 extends over 13 amino acids. V lost 4 bases to trimming and J lost 6 bases; unmatched junction nucleotides: 5. The CDR3 protein is CASSSTGIAEAFF. DNA of the CDR3: TGTGCCAGCAGTTCGACAGGGATTGCTGAAGCTTTCTTT.

V gene TRBV2 combines with J gene TRBJ1-5; no definite D call. The CDR3 is 15 residues long. Germline loops: CDR1 SNHLY, CDR2 FYNNEI. The germline V and J ends were trimmed by 6 bases and 0 bases, with 12 bases remaining between them. CDR3 sequence: CASSQGRDSNQPQHF. CDR3 nucleotides: TGTGCCAGCAGCCAAGGGAGGGATAGCAATCAGCCCCAGCATTTT.

This chain uses TRBV12-3 or TRBV12-4 with TRBJ2-7, with TRBD1 matching 7 bases. This CDR3 is 13 amino acids long. V shed 7 bases, J shed 9 bases, and the junction held 12 bases outside the gene matches. The chain's CDR3 is CASTTRTTGLQYF. DNA of the CDR3: TGTGCCAGCACCACGAGAACGACAGGGTTGCAGTACTTC.

The chain combines TRBV7-8 with TRBJ1-1, with a weak D call TRBD1 (5 bases). In germline, CDR1 is SGHVS, CDR2 FQNEAQ. This CDR3 is built from 13 residues. Trimming removed 2 bases from V and 8 bases from J, with 12 bases in between. This CDR3 is CASSLRQGAEAFF. Here the CDR3 DNA reads TGTGCCAGCAGCTTAAGGCAGGGCGCAGAAGCTTTCTTT.

This clone was seen a single time. This chain uses TRBV7-9 with TRBJ2-2, with D possibly TRBD2 on 5 matching bases. V was pared by 4 bases and J by 9 bases, with 12 bases between. Per the germline V gene, CDR1 is SEHNR and CDR2 is FQNEAQ (reference sequence). The CDR3 is 13 amino acids. The CDR3 sequence is CASSSTGSRELFF. The CDR3 DNA follows: TGTGCCAGCAGCTCAACGGGATCCAGGGAGCTGTTTTTT.

V usage is TRBV25-1 and J usage is TRBJ2-5; no reliable D call. This CDR3 spans 12 amino acids. V was cut by 6 bases and J by 1 base, with 6 bases left in between. Germline V gives CDR1 MGHDK, CDR2 SYGVNS. CDR3 nucleotide sequence: TGTGCCAGCAGAGCTGGCCAAGAGACCCAGTACTTC. Translated: CASRAGQETQYF.

V gene TRBV9 combines with J gene TRBJ2-7; the match to TRBD1 covers 9 bases. CDR3 size: 15 residues. The V and J ends lost 2 bases and 3 bases, in that order; junction bases with no gene match: 6. The germline V gene encodes CDR1 SGDLS and CDR2 YYNGEE. DNA of the CDR3: TGTGCCAGCAGCGTTCGTTCGGGACAGGGCTACGAGCAGTACTTC. Residues: CASSVRSGQGYEQYF. The whole variable domain, filled in from reference TRBV9 and TRBJ2-7, reads DSGVTQTPKHLITATGQRVTLRCSPRSGDLSVYWYQQSLDQGLQFLIQYYNGEERAKGNILERFSAQQFPDLHSELNLSSLELGDSALYFCASSVRSGQGYEQYFGPGTRLTVT.

DNA of the CDR3: TGTGCCAGCAGTTTAAATCCCTGGGCGGGGAGGCCTGAAGCTTTCTTT. It is translated as CASSLNPWAGRPEAFF. The genes are TRBV27 and TRBJ1-1, with no clear D. The length of the CDR3 is 16 residues. Germline assignment: CDR1 MNHEY and CDR2 SMNVEV (reference sequence). The V gene lost 2 bases and the J gene lost 6 bases, with 19 bases spanning the gap.

The chain carries TRBV6-5 and TRBJ1-1; D is uncertain. Germline CDR1 and CDR2: MNHEY and SVGAGI. The CDR3 spans 14 residues. V was trimmed by 7 bases and J by 0 bases, leaving 12 bases between them. CDR3 residues: CASKRGGLNTEAFF. In nucleotides, the CDR3 is TGTGCCAGCAAACGTGGAGGCTTGAACACTGAAGCTTTCTTT.

This chain uses TRBV7-6 with TRBJ2-3; D is undetermined. The CDR3 sequence is 15 residues long. Germline lookup yields CDR1 SGHVS and CDR2 FNYEAQ. V was cut by 1 base and J by 0 bases, with 8 bases left in between. The DNA for the CDR3 is TGTGCCAGCAGCTTAGGAACAGCTAGCACAGATACGCAGTATTTT. It codes for CASSLGTASTDTQYF.

The chain employs TRBV7-2 and TRBJ2-1, with 8 nucleotides matching TRBD2. The CDR3 is 15 amino acids. V dropped 5 bases and J dropped 4; count of bases not matched to a gene: 7. CDR1 SGHTA and CDR2 FQGNSA come from the germline V gene. CDR3 amino acids: CASSIGLAGYNEQFF. DNA of the CDR3: TGTGCCAGCAGCATCGGACTAGCTGGATACAATGAGCAGTTCTTC.

The chain combines TRBV5-6 with TRBJ1-2; D perhaps matches TRBD1 (6 bases). Germline CDR1 reads SGHDT; CDR2 reads YYEEEE. The CDR3 is 13 residues long. The germline V and J ends were trimmed by 5 bases and 8 bases, with 16 bases remaining between them. The CDR3 bases are TGTGCCAGCAGACTTGGGGGCTTTTCGGGCTACACCTTC. Translation: CASRLGGFSGYTF.

The chain combines TRBV20-1 with TRBJ2-7; TRBD1 aligns across 7 bases. Per the germline V gene, CDR1 is DFQATT and CDR2 is SNEGSKA (reference sequence). The V and J ends lost 3 bases and 2 bases, in that order; junction bases with no gene match: 13. The CDR3 consists of 16 residues. The CDR3 sequence: CSASGLSPGQTYEQYF. The CDR3 DNA is TGCAGTGCTAGTGGCCTTTCACCGGGACAGACCTACGAGCAGTACTTC.

V is TRBV6-1 and J is TRBJ1-1, with D perhaps matching TRBD1 (6 bases). The CDR3 has 15 residues. Per germline, CDR1 MNHNS and CDR2 SASEGT. The V end lost 1 base, the J end lost 0 bases, and 9 bases lay between the germline ends. CDR3: CASSEVGQLNTEAFF. CDR3 in DNA: TGTGCCAGCAGTGAAGTAGGACAGCTGAACACTGAAGCTTTCTTT.

This chain links TRBV3-1 (or the pseudogene TRBV3-2) with TRBJ2-2; D is unresolved. Trimming removed 5 bases from V and 0 bases from J, with 7 bases in between. The CDR3 consists of 14 residues. Germline V gene lookup returns CDR1 LGHDT and CDR2 YNNKEL (reference sequence). In nucleotides, the CDR3 is TGTGCCAGCAGCTTTACGGCGAACACCGGGGAGCTGTTTTTT. Its protein product is CASSFTANTGELFF.

The V and J genes are TRBV6-2 or TRBV6-3 and TRBJ2-1, with TRBD2 identical over 10 bases. This CDR3 has 17 residues. In germline, CDR1 is MNHEY, CDR2 SVGEGT. The junction had 7 bases not matched to a gene; V was cut back by 2 bases and J by 3 bases. The CDR3 loop is CASSYGRTSGRYNEQFF. DNA of the CDR3: TGTGCCAGCAGTTACGGGCGGACTAGCGGCCGCTACAATGAGCAGTTCTTC.

This clone is a singleton in its sample. The chain combines TRBV2 with TRBJ2-1, with D hard to call. The V gene's germline CDR1 is SNHLY and CDR2 FYNNEI. Trimming left V 6 bases short and J 0 bases short, with 12 bases between. The CDR3 has 15 residues. The chain's CDR3 is CASRRTISSYNEQFF. CDR3 nucleotide sequence: TGTGCCAGCAGGCGCACCATAAGCTCCTACAATGAGCAGTTCTTC. The variable domain in full, with the rest retrieved from reference TRBV2 and TRBJ2-1, is EPEVTQTPSHQVTQMGQEVILRCVPISNHLYFYWYRQILGQKVEFLVSFYNNEISEKSEIFDDQFSVERPDGSNFTLKIRSTKLEDSAMYFCASRRTISSYNEQFFGPGTRLTVL.

This rearrangement joins TRBV5-4 to TRBJ2-1; 13 bases align to TRBD2. Germline CDR1 SGHNT, CDR2 YYREEE (reference sequence). The CDR3 has 16 amino acids. V shed 3 bases, J shed 3 bases, and the junction held 3 bases outside the gene matches. This CDR3 reads CASSSGLAGVYNEQFF. Written as DNA, the CDR3 is TGTGCCAGCAGCTCCGGACTAGCGGGAGTCTACAATGAGCAGTTCTTC.

The rearrangement joins TRBV6-5 to TRBJ2-1; 9 bases align to TRBD1. The V segment lost 0 bases and the J segment 6 bases; nucleotides outside the gene matches: 6. This CDR3 contains 16 residues. Germline lookup yields CDR1 MNHEY and CDR2 SVGAGI. The CDR3 DNA follows: TGTGCCAGCAGTTACTCGCCCGGACAGGGGCGCAATGAGCAGTTCTTC. Protein product: CASSYSPGQGRNEQFF.

This clone was seen a single time. The chain is built from TRBV3-1 (or the pseudogene TRBV3-2) and TRBJ2-5; 9 positions agree with TRBD2. Trimming at V came to 3 bases and at J to 5 bases, leaving 10 bases not matched to a gene. This CDR3 is 16 amino acids long. The germline V gene encodes CDR1 LGHDT and CDR2 YNNKEL (reference sequence). CDR3 nucleotides: TGTGCCAGCAGCCAGTTAAGCGGGGGGCCTAAGGAGACCCAGTACTTC. It encodes CASSQLSGGPKETQYF.

The rearrangement uses TRBV5-1 and TRBJ1-1; unclear D gene. Trimming removed 1 base from V and 5 bases from J, with 12 bases in between. Germline V CDR1 and CDR2: SGHRS, YFSETQ. The CDR3 totals 14 residues. The CDR3 loop reads CASSLTGFETEAFF. CDR3 in DNA: TGCGCCAGCAGCTTGACGGGATTCGAGACTGAAGCTTTCTTT.

The chain couples TRBV25-1 to TRBJ1-2; D uncertain. With 4 bases removed from V and 6 bases from J, the gap between germline ends came to 12 bases. The CDR3 loop spans 13 amino acids. Germline V gene data show CDR1 as MGHDK and CDR2 as SYGVNS. In DNA form, the CDR3 reads TGTGCCAGCAGTGGCGCGCCAATGGATGGCTACACCTTC. Residues: CASSGAPMDGYTF.

This clone was found a few times. The chain carries TRBV24-1 and TRBJ2-1; the match to TRBD2 covers 9 bases. Germline V lookup: CDR1 KGHDR, CDR2 SFDVKD. Unmatched junction bases numbered 17, after V lost 6 bases and J lost 9 bases. CDR3 length: 17 residues. CDR3: CATSPNPRGGAVREQFF. In DNA, the CDR3 is TGTGCCACCAGTCCAAACCCGCGGGGGGGCGCAGTCCGTGAGCAGTTCTTC.

This chain connects TRBV3-1 (or the pseudogene TRBV3-2) to TRBJ1-4; D ambiguous. CDR1 and CDR2 (germline): LGHDT, YNNKEL (reference sequence). The CDR3 spans 15 residues. Between the trimmed V and J ends, which lost 4 bases and 8 bases, there was a span of 17 bases. CDR3 sequence: CASSLWVEGDEKLFF. The CDR3 nucleotides are TGTGCCAGCAGCCTCTGGGTCGAGGGAGACGAAAAACTGTTTTTT.

The chain employs TRBV7-2 and TRBJ2-4; 8 bases fit TRBD2. Per the germline V gene, CDR1 is SGHTA and CDR2 is FQGNSA. J was trimmed by 3 bases and V by 1 base; bases with no gene match: 5. The CDR3 is 16 amino acids. The CDR3 loop is CASSLVSAGGKNIQYF. DNA for the CDR3: TGTGCCAGCAGCTTAGTTTCCGCGGGGGGCAAAAACATTCAGTACTTC.

This clone was seen a single time. This rearrangement joins TRBV19 to TRBJ2-7; 12 nucleotides match TRBD1. The germline V gene has CDR1 LNHDA and CDR2 SQIVND (reference sequence). Trimming at V came to 10 bases and at J to 4 bases, leaving 11 bases not matched to a gene. The CDR3 contains 15 residues. DNA of the CDR3: TGTGCCACGTTGCCGGGACAGGGGGCATCTTACGAGCAGTACTTC. Encoded protein: CATLPGQGASYEQYF.